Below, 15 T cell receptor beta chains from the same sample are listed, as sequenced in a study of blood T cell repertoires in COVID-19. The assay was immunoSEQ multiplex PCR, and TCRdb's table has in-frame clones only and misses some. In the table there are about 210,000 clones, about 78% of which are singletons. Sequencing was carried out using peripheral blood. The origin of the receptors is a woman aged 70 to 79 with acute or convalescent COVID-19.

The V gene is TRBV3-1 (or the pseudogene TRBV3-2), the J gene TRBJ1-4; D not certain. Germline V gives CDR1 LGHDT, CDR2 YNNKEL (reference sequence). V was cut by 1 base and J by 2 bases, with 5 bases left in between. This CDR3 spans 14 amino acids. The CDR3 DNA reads TGTGCCAGCAGCCAAGTGGCTACTAATGAAAAACTGTTTTTT. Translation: CASSQVATNEKLFF.

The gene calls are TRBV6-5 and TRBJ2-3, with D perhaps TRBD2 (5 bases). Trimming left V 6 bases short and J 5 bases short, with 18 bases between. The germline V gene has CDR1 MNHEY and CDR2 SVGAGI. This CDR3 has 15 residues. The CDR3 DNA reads TGTGCCAGCAGGGCTTCGGGGAGCGCCGGAGATACGCAGTATTTT. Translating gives CASRASGSAGDTQYF.

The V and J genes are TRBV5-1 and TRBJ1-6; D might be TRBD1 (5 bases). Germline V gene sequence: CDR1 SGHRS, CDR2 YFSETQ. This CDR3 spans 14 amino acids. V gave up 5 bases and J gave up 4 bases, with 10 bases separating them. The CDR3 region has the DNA TGCGCCAGCAGAGCGGGGCTTTATAATTCACCCCTCCACTTT. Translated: CASRAGLYNSPLHF. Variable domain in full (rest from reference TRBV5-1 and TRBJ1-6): KAGVTQTPRYLIKTRGQQVTLSCSPISGHRSVSWYQQTPGQGLQFLFEYFSETQRNKGNFPGRFSGRQFSNSRSEMNVSTLELGDSALYLCASRAGLYNSPLHFGNGTRLTVT.

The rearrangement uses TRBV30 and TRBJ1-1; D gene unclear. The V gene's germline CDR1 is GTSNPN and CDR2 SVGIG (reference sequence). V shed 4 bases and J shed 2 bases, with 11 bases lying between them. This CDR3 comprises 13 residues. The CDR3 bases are TGTGCCTGGAACGGAGGATTTAACACTGAAGCTTTCTTT. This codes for CAWNGGFNTEAFF.

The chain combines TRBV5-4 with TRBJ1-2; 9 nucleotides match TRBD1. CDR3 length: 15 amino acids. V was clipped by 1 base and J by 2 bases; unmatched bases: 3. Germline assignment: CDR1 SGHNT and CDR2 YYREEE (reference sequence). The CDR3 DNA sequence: TGTGCCAGCAGCTTGACCGGGACAGGGAACTATGGCTACACCTTC. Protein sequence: CASSLTGTGNYGYTF.

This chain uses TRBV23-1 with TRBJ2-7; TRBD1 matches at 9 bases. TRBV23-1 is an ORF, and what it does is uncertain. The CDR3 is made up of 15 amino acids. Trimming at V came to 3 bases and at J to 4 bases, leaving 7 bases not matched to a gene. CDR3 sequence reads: CASSQGDRELYEQYF. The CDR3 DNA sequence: TGCGCCAGCAGTCAGGGGGACAGGGAACTATACGAGCAGTACTTC.

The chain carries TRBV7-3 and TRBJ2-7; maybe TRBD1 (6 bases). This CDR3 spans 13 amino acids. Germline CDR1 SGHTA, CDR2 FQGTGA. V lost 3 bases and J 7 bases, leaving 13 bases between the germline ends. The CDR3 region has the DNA TGTGCCAGCAGCTTGACACAGGGAAGGGAGCAGTACTTC. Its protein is CASSLTQGREQYF.

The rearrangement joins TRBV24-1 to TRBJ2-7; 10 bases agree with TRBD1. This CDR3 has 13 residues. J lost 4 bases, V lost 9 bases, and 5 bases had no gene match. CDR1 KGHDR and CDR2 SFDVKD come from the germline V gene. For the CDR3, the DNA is TGTGCCACCGCTGGACAGGGGGGTTACGAGCAGTACTTC. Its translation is CATAGQGGYEQYF.

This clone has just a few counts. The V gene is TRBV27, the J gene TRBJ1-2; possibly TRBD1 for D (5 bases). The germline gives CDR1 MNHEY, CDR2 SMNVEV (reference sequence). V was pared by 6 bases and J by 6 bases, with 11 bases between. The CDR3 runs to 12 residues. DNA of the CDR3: TGTGCCAGCAGGTTGGGCAGGGATGGCTACACCTTC. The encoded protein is CASRLGRDGYTF.

CDR3 DNA: TGTGCCAGCAGTGAAGATAGCGGCGCTAGCGGGGGGTTCTACGAGCAGTACTTC. The encoded protein is CASSEDSGASGGFYEQYF. The chain recombines TRBV6-1 with TRBJ2-7; 11 nucleotides line up with TRBD2. CDR3 length equals 18 residues. V lost 1 base to trimming and J lost 3 bases; unmatched junction nucleotides: 11. CDR1 is MNHNS and CDR2 is SASEGT in the germline V gene.

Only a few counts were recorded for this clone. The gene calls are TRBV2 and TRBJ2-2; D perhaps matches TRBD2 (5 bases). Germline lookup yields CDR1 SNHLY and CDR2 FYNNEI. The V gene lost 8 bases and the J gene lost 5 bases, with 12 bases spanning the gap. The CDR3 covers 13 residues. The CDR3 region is CASGSRGTGELFF. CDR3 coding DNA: TGTGCCAGCGGGTCTCGGGGAACCGGGGAGCTGTTTTTT.

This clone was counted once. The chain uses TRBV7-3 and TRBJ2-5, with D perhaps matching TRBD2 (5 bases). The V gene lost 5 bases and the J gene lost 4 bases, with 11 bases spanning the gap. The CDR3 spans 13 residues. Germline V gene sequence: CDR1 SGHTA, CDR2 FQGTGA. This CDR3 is CASSRRAGETQYF. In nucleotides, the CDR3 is TGTGCCAGCAGCCGCCGGGCGGGAGAGACCCAGTACTTC.

As DNA, the CDR3 is TGTGCCAGCAGTGAGCAGGCTCGGGATACGCAGTATTTT. This encodes CASSEQARDTQYF. This chain links TRBV6-1 with TRBJ2-3, with D unresolved. This CDR3 is built from 13 residues. The V gene's germline CDR1 is MNHNS and CDR2 SASEGT. Trimming took off 3 bases at V and 6 bases at J, with 10 bases between the two ends.

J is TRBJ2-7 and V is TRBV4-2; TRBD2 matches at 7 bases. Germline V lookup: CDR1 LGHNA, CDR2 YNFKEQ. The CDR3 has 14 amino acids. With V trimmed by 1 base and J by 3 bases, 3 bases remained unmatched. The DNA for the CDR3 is TGTGCCAGCAGCCAAGCTGCTAGCGGCTACGAGCAGTACTTC. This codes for CASSQAASGYEQYF.

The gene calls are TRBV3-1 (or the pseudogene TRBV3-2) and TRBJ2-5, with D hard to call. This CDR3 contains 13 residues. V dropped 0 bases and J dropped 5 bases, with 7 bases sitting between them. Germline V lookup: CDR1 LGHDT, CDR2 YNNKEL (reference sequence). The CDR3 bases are TGTGCCAGCAGCCAAGATAGGCGGGAGACCCAGTACTTC. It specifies CASSQDRRETQYF.